The present TCR beta chain was sequenced within a study of cytomegalovirus exposure and HLA in healthy donors. PCR used 60 Vbeta primers and 13 Jbeta primers. Method: immunoSEQ multiplex PCR; TCRdb's copy keeps in-frame clones and lacks some. Of under 200,000 clones in the sample, over 80% were seen once. Comments on this clone: Its antigen is not known.

CDR3 size: 18 residues. Germline V gene data show CDR1 as MNHEY and CDR2 as SMNVEV (reference sequence). The V end was cut by 6 bases, the J end by 5 bases, with 26 bases between. Study results and limitations: Cytomegalovirus-associated status was assigned to approximately 160 TCR beta chains. Several V segments, TRBV6-2 and TRBV6-3 among them, could not be told apart and were dropped.

This rearrangement joins TRBV27 to TRBJ2-1, with D possibly being TRBD1 (5 bases). This TCR was recovered from a male donor in good health and CMV-seropositive. The sample was PBMCs. CDR3 protein: CASRTYVGLSFGDNEQFF. The DNA for the CDR3 is TGTGCCAGCAGGACCTACGTGGGGCTCTCTTTTGGCGACAATGAGCAGTTCTTC.